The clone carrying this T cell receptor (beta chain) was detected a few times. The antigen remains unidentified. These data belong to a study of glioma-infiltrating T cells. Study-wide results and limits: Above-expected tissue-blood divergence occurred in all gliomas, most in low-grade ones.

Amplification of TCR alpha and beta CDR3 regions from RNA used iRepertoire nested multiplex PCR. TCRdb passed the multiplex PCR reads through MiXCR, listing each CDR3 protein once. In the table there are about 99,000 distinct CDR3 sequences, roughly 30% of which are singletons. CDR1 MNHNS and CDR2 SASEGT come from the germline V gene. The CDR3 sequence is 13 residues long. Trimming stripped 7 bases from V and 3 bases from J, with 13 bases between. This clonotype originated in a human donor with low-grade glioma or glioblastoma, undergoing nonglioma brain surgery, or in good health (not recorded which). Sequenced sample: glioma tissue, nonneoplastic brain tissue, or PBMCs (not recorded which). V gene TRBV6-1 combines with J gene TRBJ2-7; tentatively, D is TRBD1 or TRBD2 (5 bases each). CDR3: CASTRDGGYEQYF. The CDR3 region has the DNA TGTGCCAGCACCCGCGATGGGGGCTACGAGCAGTACTTC.